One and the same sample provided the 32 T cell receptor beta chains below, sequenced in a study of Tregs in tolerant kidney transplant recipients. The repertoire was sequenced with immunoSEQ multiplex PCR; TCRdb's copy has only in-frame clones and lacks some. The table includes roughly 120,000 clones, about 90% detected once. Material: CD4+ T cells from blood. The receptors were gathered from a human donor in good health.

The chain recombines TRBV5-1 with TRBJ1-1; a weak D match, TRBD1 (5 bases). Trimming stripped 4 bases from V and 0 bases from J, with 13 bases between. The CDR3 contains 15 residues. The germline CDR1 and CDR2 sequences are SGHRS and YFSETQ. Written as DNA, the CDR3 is TGCGCCAGCAGCCCCCGCGGACAAATGAACACTGAAGCTTTCTTT. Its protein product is CASSPRGQMNTEAFF.

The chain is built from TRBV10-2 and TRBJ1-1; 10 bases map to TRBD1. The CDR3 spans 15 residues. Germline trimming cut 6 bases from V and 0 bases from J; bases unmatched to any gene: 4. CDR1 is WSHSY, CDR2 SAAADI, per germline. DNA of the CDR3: TGCGCCAGCAGGGACAGGGGGGGACTGAACACTGAAGCTTTCTTT. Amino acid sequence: CASRDRGGLNTEAFF.

The CDR3 is CASNRGRGNTIYF. For the CDR3, the DNA is TGTGCCAGCAACCGGGGTAGGGGTAACACCATATATTTT. The chain recombines TRBV2 with TRBJ1-3; the D gene is possibly TRBD1 (5 bases). V was cut by 7 bases and J by 7 bases, with 14 bases left in between. Germline loops: CDR1 SNHLY, CDR2 FYNNEI. This CDR3 has 13 amino acids.

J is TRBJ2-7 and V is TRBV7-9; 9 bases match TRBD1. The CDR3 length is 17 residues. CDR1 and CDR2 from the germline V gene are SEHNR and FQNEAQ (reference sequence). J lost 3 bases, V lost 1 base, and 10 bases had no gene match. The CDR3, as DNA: TGTGCCAGCAGCTTAGGAATGGACAGGGGAGGAGGCTACGAGCAGTACTTC. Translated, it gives CASSLGMDRGGGYEQYF.

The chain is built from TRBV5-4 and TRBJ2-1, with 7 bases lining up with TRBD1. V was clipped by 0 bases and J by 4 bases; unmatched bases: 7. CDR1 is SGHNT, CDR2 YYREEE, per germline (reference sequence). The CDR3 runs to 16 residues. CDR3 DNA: TGTGCCAGCAGCTTGGAGGGCCCAGGGGGTTACAATGAGCAGTTCTTC. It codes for CASSLEGPGGYNEQFF.

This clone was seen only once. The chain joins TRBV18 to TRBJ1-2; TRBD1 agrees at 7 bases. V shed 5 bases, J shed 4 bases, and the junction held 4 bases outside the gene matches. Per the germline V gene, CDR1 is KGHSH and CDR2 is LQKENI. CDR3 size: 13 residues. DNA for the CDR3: TGTGCCAGCTCATCCCGACAGGGCTATGGCTACACCTTC. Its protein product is CASSSRQGYGYTF.

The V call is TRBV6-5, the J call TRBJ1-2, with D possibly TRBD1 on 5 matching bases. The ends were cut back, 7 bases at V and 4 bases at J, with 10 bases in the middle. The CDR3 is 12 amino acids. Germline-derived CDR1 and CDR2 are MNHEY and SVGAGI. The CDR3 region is CASKGRIYGYTF. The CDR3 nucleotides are TGTGCCAGCAAGGGACGGATCTATGGCTACACCTTC.

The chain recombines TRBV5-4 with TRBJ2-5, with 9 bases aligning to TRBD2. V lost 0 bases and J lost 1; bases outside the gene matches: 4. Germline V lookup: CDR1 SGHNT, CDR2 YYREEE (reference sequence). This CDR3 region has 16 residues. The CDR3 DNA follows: TGTGCCAGCAGCTTGGCGGTAGCGGGGGCCCAAGAGACCCAGTACTTC. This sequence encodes CASSLAVAGAQETQYF.

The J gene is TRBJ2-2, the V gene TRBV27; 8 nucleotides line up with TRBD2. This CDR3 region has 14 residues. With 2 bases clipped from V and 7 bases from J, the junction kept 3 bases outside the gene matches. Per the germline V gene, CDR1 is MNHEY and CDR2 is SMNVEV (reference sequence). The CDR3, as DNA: TGTGCCAGCAGTTTACAGCGGGAGAGCGGGGAGCTGTTTTTT. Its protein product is CASSLQRESGELFF.

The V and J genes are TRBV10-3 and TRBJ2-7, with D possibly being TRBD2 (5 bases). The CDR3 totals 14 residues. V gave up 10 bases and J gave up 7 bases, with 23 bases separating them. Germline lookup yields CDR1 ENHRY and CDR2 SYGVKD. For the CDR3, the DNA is TGTGCCAGCAGCACGGACCGAGTCTCGGGAGAGCAGTACTTC. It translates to CASSTDRVSGEQYF.

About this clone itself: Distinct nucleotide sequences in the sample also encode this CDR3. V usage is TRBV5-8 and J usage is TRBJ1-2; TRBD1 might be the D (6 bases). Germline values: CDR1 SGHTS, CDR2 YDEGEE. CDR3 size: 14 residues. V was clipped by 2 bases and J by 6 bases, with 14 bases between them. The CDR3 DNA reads TGTGCCAGCAGCTTAATATGGACAGAAAATGGCTACACCTTC. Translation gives CASSLIWTENGYTF. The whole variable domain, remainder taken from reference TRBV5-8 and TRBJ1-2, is EAGVTQSPTHLIKTRGQQATLRCSPISGHTSVYWYQQALGLGLQFLLWYDEGEERNRGNFPPRFSGRQFPNYSSELNVNALELEDSALYLCASSLIWTENGYTFGSGTRLTVV.

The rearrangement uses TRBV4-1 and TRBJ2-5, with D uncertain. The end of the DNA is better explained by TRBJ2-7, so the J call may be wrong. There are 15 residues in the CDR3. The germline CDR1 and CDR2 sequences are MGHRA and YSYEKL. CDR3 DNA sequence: TGCGCCAGCAGCCAAGATCCGTGGAGCTCCTACGAGCAGTACTTC. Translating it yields CASSQDPWSSYEQYF.

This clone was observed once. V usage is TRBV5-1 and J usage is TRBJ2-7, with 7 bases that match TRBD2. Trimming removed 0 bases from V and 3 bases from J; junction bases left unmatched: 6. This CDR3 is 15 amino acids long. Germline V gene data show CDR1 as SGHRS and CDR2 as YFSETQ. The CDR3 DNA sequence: TGCGCCAGCAGCTTGGGGGCGGGAGTCAACTACGAGCAGTACTTC. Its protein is CASSLGAGVNYEQYF. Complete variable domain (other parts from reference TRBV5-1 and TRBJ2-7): KAGVTQTPRYLIKTRGQQVTLSCSPISGHRSVSWYQQTPGQGLQFLFEYFSETQRNKGNFPGRFSGRQFSNSRSEMNVSTLELGDSALYLCASSLGAGVNYEQYFGPGTRLTVT.

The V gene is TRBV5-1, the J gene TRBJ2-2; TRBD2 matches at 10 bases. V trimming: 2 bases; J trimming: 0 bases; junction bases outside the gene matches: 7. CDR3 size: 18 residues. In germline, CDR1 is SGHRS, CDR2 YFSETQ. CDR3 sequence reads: CASSLLLTSGANTGELFF. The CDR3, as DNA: TGCGCCAGCAGCTTATTACTAACTAGCGGGGCGAACACCGGGGAGCTGTTTTTT.

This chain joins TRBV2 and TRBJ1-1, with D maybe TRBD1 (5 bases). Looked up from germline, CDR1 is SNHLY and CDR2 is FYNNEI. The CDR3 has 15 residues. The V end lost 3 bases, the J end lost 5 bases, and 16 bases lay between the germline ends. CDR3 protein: CASSDRGLQGTEAFF. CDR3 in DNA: TGTGCCAGCAGTGATAGGGGTCTTCAGGGAACTGAAGCTTTCTTT.

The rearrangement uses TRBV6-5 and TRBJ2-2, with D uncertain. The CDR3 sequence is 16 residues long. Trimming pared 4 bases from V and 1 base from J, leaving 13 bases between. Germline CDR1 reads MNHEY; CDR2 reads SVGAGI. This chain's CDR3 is CASSLTRPGNTGELFF. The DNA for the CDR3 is TGTGCCAGCAGTTTGACTCGGCCGGGGAACACCGGGGAGCTGTTTTTT.

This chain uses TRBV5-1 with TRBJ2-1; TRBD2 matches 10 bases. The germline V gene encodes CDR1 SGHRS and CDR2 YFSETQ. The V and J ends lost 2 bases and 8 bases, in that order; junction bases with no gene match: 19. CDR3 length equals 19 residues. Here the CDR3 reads CASSFSGPRGLAGVDEQFF. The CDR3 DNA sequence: TGCGCCAGCAGCTTCTCGGGTCCCAGGGGTCTAGCGGGGGTCGATGAGCAGTTCTTC.

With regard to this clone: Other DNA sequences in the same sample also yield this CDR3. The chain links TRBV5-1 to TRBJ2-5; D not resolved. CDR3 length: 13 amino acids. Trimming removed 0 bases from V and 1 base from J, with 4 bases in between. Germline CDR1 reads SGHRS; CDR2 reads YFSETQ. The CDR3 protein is CASSLEGQETQYF. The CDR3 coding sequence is TGCGCCAGCAGCTTGGAGGGCCAAGAGACCCAGTACTTC.

The DNA for the CDR3 is TGTGCCAGCAGCTTAGGACGTCAGCCACGGTACTTC. It encodes CASSLGRQPRYF. The V and J genes are TRBV7-9 and TRBJ2-5; the D is unclear. This CDR3 spans 12 amino acids. The germline V gene has CDR1 SEHNR and CDR2 FQNEAQ (reference sequence). V was cut by 1 base and J by 13 bases, with 13 bases left in between. The variable domain in full, with the rest retrieved from reference TRBV7-9 and TRBJ2-5, is DTGVSQNPRHKITKRGQNVTFRCDPISEHNRLYWYRQTLGQGPEFLTYFQNEAQLEKSRLLSDRFSAERPKGSFSTLEIQRTEQGDSAMYLCASSLGRQPRYFGPGTRLLVL.

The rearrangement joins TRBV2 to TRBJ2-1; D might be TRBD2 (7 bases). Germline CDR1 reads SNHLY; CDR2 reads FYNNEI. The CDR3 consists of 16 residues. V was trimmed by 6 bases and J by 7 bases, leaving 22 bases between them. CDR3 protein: CASSQTGGQSRNEQFF. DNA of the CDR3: TGTGCCAGCAGCCAGACGGGGGGCCAGAGTCGAAATGAGCAGTTCTTC.

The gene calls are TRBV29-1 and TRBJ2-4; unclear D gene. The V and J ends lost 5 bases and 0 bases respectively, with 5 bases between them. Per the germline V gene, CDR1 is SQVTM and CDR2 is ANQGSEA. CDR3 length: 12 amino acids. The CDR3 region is CSVTLAKNIQYF. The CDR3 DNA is TGCAGCGTTACCCTAGCCAAAAACATTCAGTACTTC.

CDR3 sequence: CAWSRLTGMETQYF. The CDR3 DNA reads as TGTGCCTGGAGTCGATTGACAGGAATGGAGACCCAGTACTTC. The chain couples TRBV30 to TRBJ2-5, with D tentatively TRBD1 (6 bases). The CDR3 totals 14 residues. Germline CDR1 reads GTSNPN; CDR2 reads SVGIG (reference sequence). V lost 2 bases to trimming and J lost 5 bases, with 15 bases between them. Filled out from reference TRBV30 and TRBJ2-5, the complete variable domain reads SQTIHQWPATLVQPVGSPLSLECTVEGTSNPNLYWYRQAAGRGLQLLFYSVGIGQISSEVPQNLSASRPQDRQFILSSKKLLLSDSGFYLCAWSRLTGMETQYFGPGTRLLVL.

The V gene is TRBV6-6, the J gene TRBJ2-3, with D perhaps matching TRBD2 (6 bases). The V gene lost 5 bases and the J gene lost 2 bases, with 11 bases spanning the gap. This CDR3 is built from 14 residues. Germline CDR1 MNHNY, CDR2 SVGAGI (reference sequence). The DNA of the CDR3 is TGTGCCAGCAGTCGGGACTGGAACACAGATACGCAGTATTTT. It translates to CASSRDWNTDTQYF.

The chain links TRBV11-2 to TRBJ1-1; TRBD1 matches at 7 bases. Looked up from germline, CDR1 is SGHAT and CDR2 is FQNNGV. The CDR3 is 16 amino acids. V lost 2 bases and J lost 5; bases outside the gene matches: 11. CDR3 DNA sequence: TGTGCCAGCAGCTTATTTGGGCAGGGGGTATCTACTGAAGCTTTCTTT. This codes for CASSLFGQGVSTEAFF.

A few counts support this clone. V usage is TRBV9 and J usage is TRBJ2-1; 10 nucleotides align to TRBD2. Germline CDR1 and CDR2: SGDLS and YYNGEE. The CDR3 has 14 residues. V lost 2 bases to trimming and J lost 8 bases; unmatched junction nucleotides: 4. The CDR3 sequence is CASSVTGTSDEQFF. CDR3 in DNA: TGTGCCAGCAGCGTCACCGGGACTAGCGATGAGCAGTTCTTC.

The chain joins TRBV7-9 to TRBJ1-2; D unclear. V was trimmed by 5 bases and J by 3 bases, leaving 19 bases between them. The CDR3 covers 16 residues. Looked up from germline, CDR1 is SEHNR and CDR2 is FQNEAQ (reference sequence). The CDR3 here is CASSENPSREYYGYTF. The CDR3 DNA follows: TGTGCCAGCAGCGAAAACCCTTCCCGGGAATACTATGGCTACACCTTC.

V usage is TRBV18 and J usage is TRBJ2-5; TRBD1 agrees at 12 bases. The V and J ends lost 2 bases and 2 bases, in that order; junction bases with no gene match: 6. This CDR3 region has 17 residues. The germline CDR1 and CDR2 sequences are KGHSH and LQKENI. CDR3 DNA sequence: TGTGCCAGCTCACCAGGGACAGGGGGCATGTATCAAGAGACCCAGTACTTC. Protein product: CASSPGTGGMYQETQYF.

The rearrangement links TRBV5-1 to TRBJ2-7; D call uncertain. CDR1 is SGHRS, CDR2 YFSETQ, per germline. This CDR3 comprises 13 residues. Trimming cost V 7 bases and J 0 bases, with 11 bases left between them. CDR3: CASGPQSSYEQYF. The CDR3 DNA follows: TGCGCCAGCGGCCCCCAGAGCTCCTACGAGCAGTACTTC.

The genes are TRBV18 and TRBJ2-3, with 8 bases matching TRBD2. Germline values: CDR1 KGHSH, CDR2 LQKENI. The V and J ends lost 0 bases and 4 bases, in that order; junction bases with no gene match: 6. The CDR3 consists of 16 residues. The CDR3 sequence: CASSPPAAGDPDTQYF. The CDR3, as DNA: TGTGCCAGCTCACCACCTGCAGCGGGAGATCCAGATACGCAGTATTTT.

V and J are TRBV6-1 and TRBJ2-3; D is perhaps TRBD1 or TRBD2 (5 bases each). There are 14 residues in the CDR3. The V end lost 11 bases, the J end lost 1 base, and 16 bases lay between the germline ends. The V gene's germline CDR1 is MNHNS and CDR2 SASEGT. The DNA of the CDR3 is TGTGCCCCGCCAGGGACCCCTGGCACAGATACGCAGTATTTT. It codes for CAPPGTPGTDTQYF.

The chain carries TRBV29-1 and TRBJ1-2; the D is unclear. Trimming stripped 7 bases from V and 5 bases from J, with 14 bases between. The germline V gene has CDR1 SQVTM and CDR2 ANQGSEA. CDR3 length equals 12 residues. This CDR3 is CSAGVGSYGYTF. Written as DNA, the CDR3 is TGCAGCGCCGGGGTAGGGTCGTATGGCTACACCTTC.

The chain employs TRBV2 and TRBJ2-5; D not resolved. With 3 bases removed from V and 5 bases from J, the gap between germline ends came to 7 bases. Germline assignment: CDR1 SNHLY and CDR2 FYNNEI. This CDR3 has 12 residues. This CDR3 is CASSEMGETQYF. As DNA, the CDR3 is TGTGCCAGCAGTGAGATGGGGGAGACCCAGTACTTC.